This T cell receptor (beta chain) was retrieved from a study of CD4 and CD8 cells across lung adenocarcinoma regions. This clonotype was seen repeatedly, ten times or more. TCRdb ran MiXCR on the PCR reads and lists one entry per CDR3 protein. This sample has several thousand distinct CDR3 sequences; about half occur once, and the top ten carry almost 30%. The patients had localized lung adenocarcinoma, a non-small cell subtype. Trimming stripped 3 bases from V and 9 bases from J, with 15 bases between. From germline, CDR1 is MNHNS and CDR2 SASEGT. The CDR3 totals 14 residues. V gene TRBV6-1 combines with J gene TRBJ2-4; D is possibly TRBD1 or TRBD2 (7 bases each). The sequenced sample consisted of CD4+ T cells from the center of a lung tumor. This receptor was taken from a female donor with lung adenocarcinoma. The CD4 and CD8 labels of this study may be unreliable. The CDR3 protein is CASSDGGTVGIQYF. Written as DNA, the CDR3 is TGTGCCAGCAGTGACGGGGGGACAGTCGGCATTCAGTACTTC.